This TCR beta chain was sequenced during a study of blood T cell repertoires in COVID-19 (dated by TCRdb to 2019 to 2021). Background on the whole study: Samples from collaborators originated in the United States, Italy and Spain and spanned both the acute and convalescent phases of COVID-19. Subjects who had been exposed to COVID-19, were actively infected with it, or had recovered from it provided the deeply sampled blood TCRbeta repertoires that made up the dataset. The repertoires were released in a freely available public database intended as a resource for research on the immune response to SARS-CoV-2. The samples were drawn from the first 160 participants of the ongoing ImmuneRACE study and from under 1,500 subjects provided by 6 global collaborators. The sample metadata nearly always contained a de-identified subject ID, COVID-19 status, age in years and sex. Where available, HLA class I and class II types were obtained from metadata supplied by the sample provider rather than from assay-based typing. The prospective study material was composed of cDNA or gDNA derived from T cells, B-cell-depleted T cells, or PBMCs. Results and caveats for the whole study, not just this receptor: The amount of clinical and demographic metadata varied by source and participant and was provided uncurated.

The immunoSEQ Assay, a bias-controlled multiplex PCR, was used to amplify TCRbeta CDR3 regions from genomic DNA. The paper's data handling went like this. Nucleated cell counts per sample were estimated from amplification of reference gene primers within the assay. To quantify the absolute abundance of each unique TCRbeta CDR3 rearrangement, sequence reads were collapsed and filtered. For each sample, productive Simpson clonality was calculated as the square root of Simpson's diversity index across productive rearrangements. TCRdb's version of the immuneACCESS table is confined to in-frame rearrangements and falls short of the full clone set. An unresolved V gene accounts for under half of the shortfall where checked; the remainder is of unknown origin. V and J calls and clone size are as listed in that table; D and trimming were resolved from the DNA. The sample table holds about 140,000 clones, of which around 88% were seen once. The ten largest clonotypes hold more than 1.5% of the sample.

CDR3 length: 15 amino acids, cysteine to phenylalanine. Only the CDR3 region is kept as DNA, spanning 45 bases read in frame from base 1. CDR1 and CDR2, per the germline V gene (reference sequence), are LNHDA and SQIVND. Between the V and J ends, shortened by 1 base and 1 base respectively, the junction contains 10 bases. Whole blood was collected in K2EDTA tubes by collaborating institutions according to the institutions' own protocols. For TCRbeta analysis, collaborator samples were shipped as frozen whole blood, as isolated PBMCs, or as DNA extracted from either sample type. On this clone itself: Which antigen it targets is not known. The input lacks base qualities; no much larger clone sits a single base away.

Specimen: peripheral blood. This sequence originates from a woman aged 55-70 years with acute or convalescent COVID-19. Recombination joined TRBV19 with TRBJ1-1; confidence is insufficient to name the D gene. The CDR3 region reads CASSIGGRPNTEAFF. The nucleotide sequence is given as TGTGCCAGTAGTATAGGCGGCCGCCCGAACACTGAAGCTTTCTTT.